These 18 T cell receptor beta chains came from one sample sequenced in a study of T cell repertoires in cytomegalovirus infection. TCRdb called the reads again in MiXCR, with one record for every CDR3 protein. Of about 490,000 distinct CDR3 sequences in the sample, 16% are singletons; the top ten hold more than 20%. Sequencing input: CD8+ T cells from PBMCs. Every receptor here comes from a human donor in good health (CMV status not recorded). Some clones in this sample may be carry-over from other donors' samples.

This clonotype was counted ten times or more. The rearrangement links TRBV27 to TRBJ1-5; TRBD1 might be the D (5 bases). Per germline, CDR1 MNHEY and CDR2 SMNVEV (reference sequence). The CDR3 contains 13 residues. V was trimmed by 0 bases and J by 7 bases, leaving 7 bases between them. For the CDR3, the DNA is TGTGCCAGCAGTTTATCGGGGCAGCAGCCCCAGCATTTT. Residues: CASSLSGQQPQHF.

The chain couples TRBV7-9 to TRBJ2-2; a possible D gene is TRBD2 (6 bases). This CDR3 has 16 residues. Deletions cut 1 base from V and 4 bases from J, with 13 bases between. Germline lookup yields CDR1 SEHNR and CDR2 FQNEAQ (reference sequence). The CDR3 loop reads CASSLDIQTSTGELFF. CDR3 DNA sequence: TGTGCCAGCAGCTTAGACATCCAGACTAGCACCGGGGAGCTGTTTTTT.

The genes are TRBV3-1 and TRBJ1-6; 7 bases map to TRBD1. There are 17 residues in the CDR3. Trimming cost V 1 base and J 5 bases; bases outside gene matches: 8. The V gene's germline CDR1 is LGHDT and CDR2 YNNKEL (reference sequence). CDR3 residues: CASSQVRSGGNNSPLHF. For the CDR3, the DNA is TGTGCCAGCAGCCAAGTTAGGTCAGGGGGAAATAATTCACCCCTCCACTTT.

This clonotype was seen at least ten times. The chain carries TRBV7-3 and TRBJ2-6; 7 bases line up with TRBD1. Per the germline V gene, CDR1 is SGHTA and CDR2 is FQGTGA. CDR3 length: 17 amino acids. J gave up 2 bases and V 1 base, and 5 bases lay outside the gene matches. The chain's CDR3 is CASSLRAQGAGANVLTF. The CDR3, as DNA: TGTGCCAGCAGCTTAAGGGCCCAGGGGGCTGGGGCCAACGTCCTGACTTTC.

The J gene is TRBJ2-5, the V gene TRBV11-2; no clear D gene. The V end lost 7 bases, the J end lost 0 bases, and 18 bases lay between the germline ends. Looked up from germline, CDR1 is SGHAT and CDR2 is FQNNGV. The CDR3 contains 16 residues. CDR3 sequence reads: CASTPDGRQYQETQYF. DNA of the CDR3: TGTGCCAGCACCCCCGATGGGCGCCAATACCAAGAGACCCAGTACTTC.

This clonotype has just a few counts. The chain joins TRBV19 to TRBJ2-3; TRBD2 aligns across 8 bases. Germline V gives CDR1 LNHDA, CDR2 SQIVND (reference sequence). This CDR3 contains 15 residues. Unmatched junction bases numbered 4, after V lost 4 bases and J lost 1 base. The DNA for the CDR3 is TGTGCCAGTAGTACCCGGGAGGGCGGCACAGATACGCAGTATTTT. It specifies CASSTREGGTDTQYF.

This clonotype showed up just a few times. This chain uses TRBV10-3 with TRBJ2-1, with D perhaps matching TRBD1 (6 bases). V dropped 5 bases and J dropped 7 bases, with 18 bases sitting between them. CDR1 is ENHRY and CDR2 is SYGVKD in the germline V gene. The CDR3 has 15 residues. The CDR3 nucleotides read TGTGCCATCAGTTTAGGGGGTGACGGACGGAATGAGCAGTTCTTC. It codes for CAISLGGDGRNEQFF.

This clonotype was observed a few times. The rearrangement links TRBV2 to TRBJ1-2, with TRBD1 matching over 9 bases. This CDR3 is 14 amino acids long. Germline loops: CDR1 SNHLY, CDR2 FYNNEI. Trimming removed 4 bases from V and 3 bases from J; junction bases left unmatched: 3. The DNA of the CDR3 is TGTGCCAGCAGTGGGACAGGGGACCACTATGGCTACACCTTC. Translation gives CASSGTGDHYGYTF.

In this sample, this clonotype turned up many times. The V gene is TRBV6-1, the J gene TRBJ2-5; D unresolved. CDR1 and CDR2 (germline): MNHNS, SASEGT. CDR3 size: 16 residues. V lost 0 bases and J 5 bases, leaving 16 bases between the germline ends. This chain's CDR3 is CASSEALMVARETQYF. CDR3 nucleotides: TGTGCCAGCAGTGAAGCGCTTATGGTAGCTCGTGAGACCCAGTACTTC.

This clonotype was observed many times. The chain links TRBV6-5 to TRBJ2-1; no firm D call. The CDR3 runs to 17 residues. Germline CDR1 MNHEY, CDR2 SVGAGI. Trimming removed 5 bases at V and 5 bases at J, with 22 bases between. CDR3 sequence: CASSQTRSWATNNEQFF. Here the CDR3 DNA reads TGTGCCAGCAGTCAGACACGAAGTTGGGCTACAAACAATGAGCAGTTCTTC.

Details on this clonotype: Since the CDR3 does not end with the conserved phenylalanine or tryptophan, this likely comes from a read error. In DNA, the CDR3 is TGTGCCAGCAGTGGACCAGTGGCGGGAGGGAAGGAGCAGTACTTA. As protein: CASSGPVAGGKEQYL. The chain joins TRBV2 to TRBJ2-7; 9 nucleotides match TRBD2. The germline gives CDR1 SNHLY, CDR2 FYNNEI. V lost 4 bases, J lost 7 bases, and 11 bases stayed unmatched. The CDR3 runs to 15 residues.

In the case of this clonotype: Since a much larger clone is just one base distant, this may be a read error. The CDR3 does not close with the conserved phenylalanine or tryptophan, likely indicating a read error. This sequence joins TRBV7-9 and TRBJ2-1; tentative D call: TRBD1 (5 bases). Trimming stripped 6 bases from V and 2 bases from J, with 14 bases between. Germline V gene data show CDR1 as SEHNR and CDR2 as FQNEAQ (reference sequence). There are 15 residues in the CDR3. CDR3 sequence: CASSPAGFAYNEQFL. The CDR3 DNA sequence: TGTGCCAGCAGTCCCGCAGGGTTTGCCTACAATGAGCAGTTCTTA.

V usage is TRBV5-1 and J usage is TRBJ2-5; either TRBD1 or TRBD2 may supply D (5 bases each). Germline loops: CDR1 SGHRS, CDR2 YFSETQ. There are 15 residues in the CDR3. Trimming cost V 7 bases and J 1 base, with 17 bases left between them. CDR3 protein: CASRSPGLGQETQYF. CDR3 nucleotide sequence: TGCGCCAGCCGTTCCCCGGGGCTAGGCCAAGAGACCCAGTACTTC.

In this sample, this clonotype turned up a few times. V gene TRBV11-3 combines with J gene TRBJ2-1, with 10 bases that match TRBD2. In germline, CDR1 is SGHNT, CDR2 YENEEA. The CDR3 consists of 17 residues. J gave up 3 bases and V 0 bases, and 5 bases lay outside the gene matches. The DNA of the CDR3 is TGTGCCAGCAGCTTAGATTTGCCTAGCGGGAGCTACAATGAGCAGTTCTTC. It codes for CASSLDLPSGSYNEQFF.

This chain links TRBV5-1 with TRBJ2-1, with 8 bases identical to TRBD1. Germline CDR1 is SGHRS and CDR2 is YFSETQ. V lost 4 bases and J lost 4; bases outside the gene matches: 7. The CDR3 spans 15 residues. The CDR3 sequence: CASSLPQGAYNEQFF. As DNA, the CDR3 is TGCGCCAGCAGCCTCCCCCAGGGGGCTTACAATGAGCAGTTCTTC.

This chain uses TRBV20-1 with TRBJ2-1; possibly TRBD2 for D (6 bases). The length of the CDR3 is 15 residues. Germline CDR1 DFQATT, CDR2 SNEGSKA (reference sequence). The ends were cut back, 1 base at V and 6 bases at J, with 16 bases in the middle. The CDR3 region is CSARGPGGTPNEQFF. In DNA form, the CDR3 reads TGCAGTGCTAGAGGGCCCGGCGGGACTCCCAATGAGCAGTTCTTC.

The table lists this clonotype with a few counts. In DNA, the CDR3 is TGTGCCAGCAGTACAGGCGACCCCGGTGAGCAGTTCTTC. Translated: CASSTGDPGEQFF. This sequence joins TRBV6-4 and TRBJ2-1, with D tentatively TRBD1 (5 bases). This CDR3 spans 13 amino acids. Germline CDR1 is MRHNA and CDR2 is SNTAGT. V was clipped by 5 bases and J by 9 bases, with 14 bases between them.

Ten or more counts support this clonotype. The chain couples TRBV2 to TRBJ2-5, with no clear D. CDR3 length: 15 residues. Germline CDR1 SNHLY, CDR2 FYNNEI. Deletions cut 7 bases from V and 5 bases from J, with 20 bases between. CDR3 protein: CASTGLDAAGETQYF. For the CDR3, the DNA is TGTGCCAGCACCGGCTTAGACGCGGCTGGGGAGACCCAGTACTTC.